The clone carrying this T cell receptor (beta chain) was picked up a small number of times. What it binds is not known. Amplification used 60 Vbeta primers and 13 Jbeta primers. Authors' data handling: In a later analysis, the count reached approximately 80 million unique TCR beta chains, with 9 million to 11 million shared. The method was immunoSEQ multiplex PCR; TCRdb's version includes in-frame clones alone and lacks a portion of them. V and J calls and clone size are as listed in that table; D and trimming were resolved from the DNA. The profile shows about 200,000 clones, roughly four fifths of them singletons. CDR3 size: 13 residues. Germline V gene lookup returns CDR1 MNHEY and CDR2 SMNVEV (reference sequence). The data stem from a study of cytomegalovirus exposure and HLA in healthy donors. Regarding the study as a whole: It was assumed in the presence/absence analyses that sequencing depth was roughly uniform across donors. The authors listed 180 or so TCR beta chains as cytomegalovirus-associated.

V is TRBV27 and J is TRBJ2-3, with 7 nucleotides matching TRBD2. Sequences were obtained from PBMCs. The receptor comes from a boy aged 2 to 10 in good health and CMV-seronegative. The CDR3 region is CASSDGGIDTQYF. DNA of the CDR3: TGTGCATCCTCGGACGGGGGGATAGATACGCAGTATTTT.